By proportion, the clone carrying this TCR beta chain is medium-sized. This entry comes from a study of patients with pleural tuberculosis. Per the germline V gene, CDR1 is LNHDA and CDR2 is SQIVND (reference sequence). The CDR3 has 13 amino acids. The V end was cut by 1 base, the J end by 4 bases, with 5 bases between. TCRdb reanalysed the reads using MiXCR and keeps one entry per CDR3 protein. In the table there are 25,000 to 30,000 distinct CDR3 sequences, about 20% of which are singletons. V gene TRBV19 combines with J gene TRBJ1-5; D uncertain. The sample was peripheral blood. This TCR came from a human donor with pleural tuberculosis. The CDR3 nucleotides are TGTGCCAGTAGTATAGGGGTAAATCAGCCCCAGCATTTT. Translating it yields CASSIGVNQPQHF.